This record looks at one T cell receptor beta chain sequence and its context. These data come from a study of blood T cell repertoires in COVID-19. Study overall: Specimens from acute and convalescent COVID-19 originated in the United States, Italy and Spain. The cDNA or gDNA used as material had been derived from T cells, B-cell-depleted T cells, or PBMCs.

Trimming cost V 6 bases and J 6 bases; bases outside gene matches: 6. This CDR3 has 14 residues. Germline V gene lookup returns CDR1 MNHEY and CDR2 SVGAGI. Per the study methods: Researchers report that nucleated cell counts were estimated from reference gene primer amplification. Sequencing was performed with immunoSEQ multiplex PCR; in TCRdb, only in-frame clones are kept and a portion is missing. D and trimming were read from the DNA, whereas the V and J calls and clone size are those reported in that table. The table includes under 300,000 clones, 84% detected once. The J gene is TRBJ2-2, the V gene TRBV6-5; 8 bases are shared with TRBD1. What was sequenced was peripheral blood. This sequence was found in a man aged 50 or older with acute or convalescent COVID-19. The CDR3 region has the DNA TGTGCCAGCAGACCACAGGGGGAGGCCGGGGAGCTGTTTTTT. As protein: CASRPQGEAGELFF.